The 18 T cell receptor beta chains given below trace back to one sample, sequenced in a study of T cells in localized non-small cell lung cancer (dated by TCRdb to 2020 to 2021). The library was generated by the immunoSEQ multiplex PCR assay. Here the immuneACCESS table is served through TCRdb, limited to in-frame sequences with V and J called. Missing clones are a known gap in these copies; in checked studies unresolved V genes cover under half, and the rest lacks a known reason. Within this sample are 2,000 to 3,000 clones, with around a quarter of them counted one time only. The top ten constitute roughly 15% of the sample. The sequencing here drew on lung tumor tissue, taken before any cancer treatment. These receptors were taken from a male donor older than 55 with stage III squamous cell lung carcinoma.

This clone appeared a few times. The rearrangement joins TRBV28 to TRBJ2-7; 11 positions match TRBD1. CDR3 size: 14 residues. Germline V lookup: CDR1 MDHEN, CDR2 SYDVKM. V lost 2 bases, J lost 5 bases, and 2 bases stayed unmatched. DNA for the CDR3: TGTGCCAGCAGTTTACCGGGACAGGGGGACGAGCAGTACTTC. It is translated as CASSLPGQGDEQYF. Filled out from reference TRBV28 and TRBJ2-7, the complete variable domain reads DVKVTQSSRYLVKRTGEKVFLECVQDMDHENMFWYRQDPGLGLRLIYFSYDVKMKEKGDIPEGYSVSREKKERFSLILESASTNQTSMYLCASSLPGQGDEQYFGPGTRLTVT.

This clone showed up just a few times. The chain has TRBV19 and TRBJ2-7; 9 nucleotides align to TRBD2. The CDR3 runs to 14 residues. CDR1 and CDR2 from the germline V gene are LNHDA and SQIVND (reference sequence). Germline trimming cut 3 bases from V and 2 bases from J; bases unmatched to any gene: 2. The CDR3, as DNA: TGTGCCAGTAGTATGGGCGGGAGGGCCTACGAGCAGTACTTC. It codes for CASSMGGRAYEQYF. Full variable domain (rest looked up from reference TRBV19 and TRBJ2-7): DGGITQSPKYLFRKEGQNVTLSCEQNLNHDAMYWYRQDPGQGLRLIYYSQIVNDFQKGDIAEGYSVSREKKESFPLTVTSAQKNPTAFYLCASSMGGRAYEQYFGPGTRLTVT.

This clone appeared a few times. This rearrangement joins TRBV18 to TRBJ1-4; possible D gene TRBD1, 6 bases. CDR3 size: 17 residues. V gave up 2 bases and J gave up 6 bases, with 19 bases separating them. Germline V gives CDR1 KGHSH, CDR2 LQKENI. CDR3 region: CASSPYGKRGLDEKLFF. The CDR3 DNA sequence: TGTGCCAGCTCACCATACGGCAAGCGGGGGCTTGATGAAAAACTGTTTTTT.

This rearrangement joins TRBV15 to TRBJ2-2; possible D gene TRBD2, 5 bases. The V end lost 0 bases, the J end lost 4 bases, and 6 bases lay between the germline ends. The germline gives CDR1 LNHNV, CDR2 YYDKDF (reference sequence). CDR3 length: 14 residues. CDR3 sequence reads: CATSRDRGTGELFF. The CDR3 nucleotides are TGTGCCACCAGCAGAGATCGGGGCACCGGGGAGCTGTTTTTT. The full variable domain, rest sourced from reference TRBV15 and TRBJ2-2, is DAMVIQNPRYQVTQFGKPVTLSCSQTLNHNVMYWYQQKSSQAPKLLFHYYDKDFNNEADTPDNFQSRRPNTSFCFLDIRSPGLGDTAMYLCATSRDRGTGELFFGEGSRLTVL.

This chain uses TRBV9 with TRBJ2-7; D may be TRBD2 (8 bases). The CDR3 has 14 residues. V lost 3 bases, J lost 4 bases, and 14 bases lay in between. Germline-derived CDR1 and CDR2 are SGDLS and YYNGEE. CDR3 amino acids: CASSGGGGRYEQYF. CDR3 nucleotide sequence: TGTGCCAGCAGCGGAGGGGGCGGGAGGTACGAGCAGTACTTC.

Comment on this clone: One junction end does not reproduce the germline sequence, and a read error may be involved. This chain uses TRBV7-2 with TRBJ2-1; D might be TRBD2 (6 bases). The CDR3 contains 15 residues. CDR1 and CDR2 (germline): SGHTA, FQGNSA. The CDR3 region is CASSTSQRVYDEQFF. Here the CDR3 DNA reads TGTGCCAGCAGCACCTCCCAGCGGGTCTACGATGAGCAGTTCTTC.

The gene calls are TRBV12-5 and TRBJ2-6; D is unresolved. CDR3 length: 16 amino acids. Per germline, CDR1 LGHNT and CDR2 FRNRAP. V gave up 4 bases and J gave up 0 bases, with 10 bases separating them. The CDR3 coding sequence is TGTGCTAGTGGTTCCCCGACTCGCTCTGGGGCCAACGTCCTGACTTTC. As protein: CASGSPTRSGANVLTF. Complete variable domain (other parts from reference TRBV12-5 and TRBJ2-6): DARVTQTPRHKVTEMGQEVTMRCQPILGHNTVFWYRQTMMQGLELLAYFRNRAPLDDSGMPKDRFSAEMPDATLATLKIQPSEPRDSAVYFCASGSPTRSGANVLTFGAGSRLTVL.

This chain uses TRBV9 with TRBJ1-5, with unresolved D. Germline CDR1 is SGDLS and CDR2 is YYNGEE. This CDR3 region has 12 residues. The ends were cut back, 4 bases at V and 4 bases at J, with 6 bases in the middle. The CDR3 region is CASSLGNQPQHF. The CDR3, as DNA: TGTGCCAGCAGCCTAGGTAATCAGCCCCAGCATTTT.

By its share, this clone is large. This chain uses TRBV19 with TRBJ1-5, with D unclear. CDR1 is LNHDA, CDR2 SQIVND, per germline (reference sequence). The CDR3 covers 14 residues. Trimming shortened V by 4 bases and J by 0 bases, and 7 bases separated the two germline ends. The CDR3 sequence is CASSTPGSNQPQHF. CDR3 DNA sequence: TGTGCCAGTAGTACTCCGGGTAGCAATCAGCCCCAGCATTTT.

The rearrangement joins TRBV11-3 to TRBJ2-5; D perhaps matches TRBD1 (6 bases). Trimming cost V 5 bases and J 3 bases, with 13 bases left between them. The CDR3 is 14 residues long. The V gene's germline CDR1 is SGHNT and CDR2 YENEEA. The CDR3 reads CASSPGAGEETQYF. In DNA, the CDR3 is TGTGCCAGCAGCCCCGGGGCAGGGGAAGAGACCCAGTACTTC.

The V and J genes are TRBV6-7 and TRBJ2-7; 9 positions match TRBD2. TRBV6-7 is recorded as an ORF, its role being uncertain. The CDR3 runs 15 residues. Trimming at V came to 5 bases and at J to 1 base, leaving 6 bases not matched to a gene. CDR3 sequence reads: CASSRLAGVSYEQYF. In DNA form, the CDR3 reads TGTGCCAGCAGTCGCTTAGCGGGGGTATCCTACGAGCAGTACTTC.

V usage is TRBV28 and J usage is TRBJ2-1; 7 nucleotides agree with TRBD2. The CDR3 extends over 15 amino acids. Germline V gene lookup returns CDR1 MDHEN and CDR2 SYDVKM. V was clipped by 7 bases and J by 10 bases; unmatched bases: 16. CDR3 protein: CASTVSKRLAVEQFF. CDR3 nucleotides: TGTGCCAGCACCGTTTCAAAGAGACTAGCAGTGGAGCAGTTCTTC. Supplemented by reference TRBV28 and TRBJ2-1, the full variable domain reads DVKVTQSSRYLVKRTGEKVFLECVQDMDHENMFWYRQDPGLGLRLIYFSYDVKMKEKGDIPEGYSVSREKKERFSLILESASTNQTSMYLCASTVSKRLAVEQFFGPGTRLTVL.

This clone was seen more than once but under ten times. The CDR3 is CAISEATGGIGELFF. The CDR3 nucleotides read TGTGCCATCAGTGAGGCCACAGGGGGCATCGGGGAGCTGTTTTTT. V and J are TRBV10-3 and TRBJ2-2; 9 bases fit TRBD1. The CDR3 covers 15 residues. CDR1 ENHRY and CDR2 SYGVKD come from the germline V gene. V shed 2 bases and J 7 bases; nucleotides not matched to a gene: 5.

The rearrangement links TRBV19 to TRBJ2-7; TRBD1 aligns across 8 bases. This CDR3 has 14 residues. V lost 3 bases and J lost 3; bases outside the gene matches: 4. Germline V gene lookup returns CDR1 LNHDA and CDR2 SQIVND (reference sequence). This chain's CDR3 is CASSMPGGSYEQYF. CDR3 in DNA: TGTGCCAGTAGTATGCCAGGGGGCAGCTACGAGCAGTACTTC.

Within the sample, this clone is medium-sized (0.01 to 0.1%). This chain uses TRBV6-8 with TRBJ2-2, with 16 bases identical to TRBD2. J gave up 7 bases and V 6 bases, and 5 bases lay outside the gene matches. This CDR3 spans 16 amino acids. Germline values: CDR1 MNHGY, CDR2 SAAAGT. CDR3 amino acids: CASRGLAGGPSGELFF. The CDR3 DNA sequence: TGTGCCAGCAGGGGACTAGCGGGAGGGCCAAGCGGGGAGCTGTTTTTT.

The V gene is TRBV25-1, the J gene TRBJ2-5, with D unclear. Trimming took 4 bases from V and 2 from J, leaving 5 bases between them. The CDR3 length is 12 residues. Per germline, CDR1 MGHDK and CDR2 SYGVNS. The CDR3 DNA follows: TGTGCCAGCAGTGGGTTTCAAGAGACCCAGTACTTC. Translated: CASSGFQETQYF.

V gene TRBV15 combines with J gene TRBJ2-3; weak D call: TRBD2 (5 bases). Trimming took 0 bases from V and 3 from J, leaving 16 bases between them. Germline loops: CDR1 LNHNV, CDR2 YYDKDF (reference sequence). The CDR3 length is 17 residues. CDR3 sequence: CATSRDGAGGGTDTQYF. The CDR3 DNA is TGTGCCACCAGCAGAGATGGCGCCGGCGGCGGGACAGATACGCAGTATTTT.

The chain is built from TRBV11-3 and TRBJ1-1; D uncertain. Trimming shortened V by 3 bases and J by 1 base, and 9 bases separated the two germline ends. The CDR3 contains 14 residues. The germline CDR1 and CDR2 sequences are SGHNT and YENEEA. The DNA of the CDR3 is TGTGCCAGCAGCTTTGCGGGCAGGAACACTGAAGCTTTCTTT. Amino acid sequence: CASSFAGRNTEAFF.